A single sample is the source of the 32 T cell receptor beta chains below, sequenced in a study of T cells after yellow fever vaccination. TCRdb processed the 5' RACE reads anew with MiXCR; each CDR3 protein has one entry. The table has around 310,000 distinct CDR3 sequences, 8.7% seen once. Sample: PBMCs, taken on the day of the first yellow fever vaccination. The receptor set was obtained from a man younger than 35 who received the YFV17D yellow fever vaccine.

The genes are TRBV4-3 and TRBJ1-4, with TRBD1 matching 9 bases. J was trimmed by 5 bases and V by 1 base; bases with no gene match: 5. This CDR3 has 16 amino acids. The V gene's germline CDR1 is LGHNA and CDR2 YSLEER. The CDR3 protein is CASSQAGTGINEKLFF. The CDR3 nucleotides are TGCGCCAGCAGCCAAGCCGGGACAGGGATAAATGAAAAACTGTTTTTT.

The chain employs TRBV20-1 and TRBJ1-5; weak D call: TRBD1 (5 bases). Per germline, CDR1 DFQATT and CDR2 SNEGSKA (reference sequence). Trimming removed 2 bases at V and 3 bases at J, with 11 bases between. There are 14 residues in the CDR3. CDR3 DNA sequence: TGCAGTGCTAGAATCGGGACCGTCAATCAGCCCCAGCATTTT. Its protein product is CSARIGTVNQPQHF.

This clonotype was counted a few times. The chain combines TRBV4-1 with TRBJ2-5; 15 nucleotides line up with TRBD2. This CDR3 is 17 amino acids long. Germline V CDR1 and CDR2: MGHRA, YSYEKL. Losses at the gene ends were 1 base for V and 5 bases for J; bases not matched to a gene: 5. The CDR3 spells CASSQGTSGGAQETQYF. CDR3 nucleotide sequence: TGCGCCAGCAGCCAAGGGACTAGCGGGGGGGCCCAGGAGACCCAGTACTTC.

A remark on this clonotype: A read error may produce the germline difference seen at one junction end. V gene TRBV4-2 combines with J gene TRBJ2-2; TRBD1 matches at 7 bases. The germline gives CDR1 LGHNA, CDR2 YNFKEQ. CDR3 size: 16 residues. The DNA of the CDR3 is TGTGCCAGCAGCCAAGAAGAGGGGGCGTACACCGGGGAGCAGTTTTTT. Translated, it gives CASSQEEGAYTGEQFF.

There are a few counts of this clonotype. The rearrangement links TRBV19 to TRBJ1-2, with 8 bases fitting TRBD1. J gave up 8 bases and V 2 bases, and 16 bases lay outside the gene matches. Germline V gene sequence: CDR1 LNHDA, CDR2 SQIVND (reference sequence). The CDR3 covers 17 residues. CDR3 amino acids: CASSINLDRAPGEGYTF. The CDR3 DNA sequence: TGTGCCAGTAGTATAAATCTGGACAGGGCTCCAGGGGAAGGCTACACCTTC.

V and J are TRBV3-1 and TRBJ2-1, with 12 bases that match TRBD2. Germline V gene data show CDR1 as LGHDT and CDR2 as YNNKEL (reference sequence). V lost 1 base, J lost 6 bases, and 4 bases stayed unmatched. This CDR3 is 16 amino acids long. CDR3 bases: TGTGCCAGCAGCCAAGGGGCTAGCGGGGGGGCCAATGAGCAGTTCTTC. Translated: CASSQGASGGANEQFF.

This chain links TRBV5-4 with TRBJ1-1; TRBD1 aligns across 8 bases. The J segment lost 1 base and the V segment lost 6 bases, leaving 8 bases of the junction unmatched. CDR1 SGHNT and CDR2 YYREEE come from the germline V gene (reference sequence). The CDR3 spans 15 residues. The chain's CDR3 is CASTARDRQNTEAFF. In DNA form, the CDR3 reads TGTGCCAGCACCGCTCGGGACAGGCAGAACACTGAAGCTTTCTTT. Full variable domain (outside the CDR3, taken from reference TRBV5-4 and TRBJ1-1): ETGVTQSPTHLIKTRGQQVTLRCSSQSGHNTVSWYQQALGQGPQFIFQYYREEENGRGNFPPRFSGLQFPNYSSELNVNALELDDSALYLCASTARDRQNTEAFFGQGTRLTVV.

There are a few counts of this clonotype. V and J are TRBV20-1 and TRBJ2-3, with TRBD2 identical over 10 bases. V was pared by 2 bases and J by 3 bases, with 11 bases of the junction left unmatched. There are 17 residues in the CDR3. CDR1 and CDR2 from the germline V gene are DFQATT and SNEGSKA (reference sequence). For the CDR3, the DNA is TGCAGTGCTAGACTAGCGGGGGTGCTGGTCAAAACAGATACGCAGTATTTT. Amino acids: CSARLAGVLVKTDTQYF.

This clonotype has just a few counts. The chain combines TRBV12-3 or TRBV12-4 with TRBJ1-4, with 7 bases lining up with TRBD1. V was pared by 4 bases and J by 4 bases, with 3 bases of the junction left unmatched. This CDR3 contains 14 residues. The CDR3, as DNA: TGTGCCAGCAGTTCTGACAGGGTTAATGAAAAACTGTTTTTT. This codes for CASSSDRVNEKLFF.

This chain joins TRBV5-1 and TRBJ2-4; D assignment may be TRBD1 or TRBD2 (5 bases each). This CDR3 contains 17 residues. Germline V gives CDR1 SGHRS, CDR2 YFSETQ. V gave up 3 bases and J gave up 0 bases, with 16 bases separating them. DNA for the CDR3: TGCGCCAGCAGCTGGGGGTTATCCCTTCTAGCCAAAAACATTCAGTACTTC. This codes for CASSWGLSLLAKNIQYF.

This clonotype was observed a handful of times. The gene calls are TRBV6-2 or TRBV6-3 and TRBJ2-1; D remains unclear. The ends were cut back, 2 bases at V and 2 bases at J, with 28 bases in the middle. This CDR3 spans 21 amino acids. CDR1 is MNHEY, CDR2 SVGEGT, per germline. The CDR3 reads CASSYGRYSTSFSLPYNEQFF. The DNA for the CDR3 is TGTGCCAGCAGTTACGGACGCTACAGCACCTCGTTTAGTCTCCCCTACAATGAGCAGTTCTTC.

This clonotype showed up just a few times. V is TRBV5-1 and J is TRBJ2-2, with 9 bases that match TRBD1. V shed 0 bases, J shed 1 base, and the junction held 10 bases outside the gene matches. Germline lookup yields CDR1 SGHRS and CDR2 YFSETQ. The CDR3 has 19 residues. The CDR3 loop is CASSLDRDRAIGNTGELFF. The CDR3 nucleotides read TGCGCCAGCAGCTTGGACCGGGACAGGGCCATAGGGAACACCGGGGAGCTGTTTTTT.

This chain uses TRBV6-5 with TRBJ1-1, with D possibly being TRBD1 (5 bases). V lost 2 bases, J lost 7 bases, and 14 bases lay in between. CDR1 is MNHEY and CDR2 is SVGAGI in the germline V gene. The CDR3 covers 14 residues. DNA for the CDR3: TGTGCCAGCAGTTACGCGACCGGGACGAATGAAGCTTTCTTT. Its protein product is CASSYATGTNEAFF.

This clonotype has just a few counts. The J gene is TRBJ2-1, the V gene TRBV5-1; D possibly corresponds to TRBD2 (5 bases). The CDR3 spans 17 residues. The ends were cut back, 0 bases at V and 4 bases at J, with 17 bases in the middle. Germline lookup yields CDR1 SGHRS and CDR2 YFSETQ. The CDR3 is CASSLGSDSITYNEQFF. The CDR3 DNA follows: TGCGCCAGCAGCTTGGGGTCGGACTCAATCACATACAATGAGCAGTTCTTC. The full variable domain, completed using reference TRBV5-1 and TRBJ2-1, is KAGVTQTPRYLIKTRGQQVTLSCSPISGHRSVSWYQQTPGQGLQFLFEYFSETQRNKGNFPGRFSGRQFSNSRSEMNVSTLELGDSALYLCASSLGSDSITYNEQFFGPGTRLTVL.

This clonotype has more than one count but fewer than ten. J is TRBJ1-5 and V is TRBV5-1; 11 nucleotides align to TRBD1. This CDR3 has 16 amino acids. V lost 4 bases and J lost 5; bases outside the gene matches: 8. Germline lookup yields CDR1 SGHRS and CDR2 YFSETQ. CDR3 loop: CASSDGTGGGHQPQHF. In DNA, the CDR3 is TGCGCCAGCAGCGACGGGACAGGGGGGGGTCATCAGCCCCAGCATTTT.

This clonotype appeared many times. The J gene is TRBJ2-3, the V gene TRBV5-6; D is ambiguous. CDR1 and CDR2 (germline): SGHDT, YYEEEE. The V and J ends lost 3 bases and 0 bases respectively, with 8 bases between them. The CDR3 length is 14 residues. The CDR3 DNA follows: TGTGCCAGCAGCTGGTCGACTAGCACAGATACGCAGTATTTT. Encoded protein: CASSWSTSTDTQYF.

Many counts were recorded for this clonotype. The chain recombines TRBV2 with TRBJ1-5; the match to TRBD1 covers 8 bases. The CDR3 consists of 12 residues. Germline lookup yields CDR1 SNHLY and CDR2 FYNNEI. V trimming: 6 bases; J trimming: 15 bases; junction bases outside the gene matches: 10. The CDR3 sequence: CASSETGVGGHF. In DNA form, the CDR3 reads TGTGCCAGCAGCGAGACAGGGGTTGGAGGGCATTTT.

V is TRBV9 and J is TRBJ2-3; 7 bases match TRBD2. Germline V CDR1 and CDR2: SGDLS, YYNGEE. J lost 11 bases, V lost 3 bases, and 12 bases had no gene match. This CDR3 region has 14 residues. The CDR3: CASSATPNGEGQYF. As DNA, the CDR3 is TGTGCCAGCAGCGCCACCCCGAACGGGGAGGGGCAGTATTTT.

A few counts support this clonotype. CDR3 coding DNA: TGTGCCAGCGGGCAGATCTACGAGCAGTACGTC. This translates into CASGQIYEQYV. The V gene is TRBV6-2 or TRBV6-3, the J gene TRBJ2-7; D not resolved. CDR1 is MNHEY and CDR2 is SVGEGT in the germline V gene. CDR3 size: 11 residues. Trimming removed 8 bases from V and 3 bases from J, with 8 bases in between.

The CDR3 is CATSRQLWEVGRTEAFF. DNA of the CDR3: TGTGCCACCAGCAGACAACTGTGGGAAGTGGGGCGGACTGAAGCTTTCTTT. V is TRBV15 and J is TRBJ1-1; maybe TRBD1 (5 bases). Trimming left V 2 bases short and J 5 bases short, with 21 bases between. CDR3 length: 17 residues. Germline V gene lookup returns CDR1 LNHNV and CDR2 YYDKDF (reference sequence). Full variable domain (missing parts from reference TRBV15 and TRBJ1-1): DAMVIQNPRYQVTQFGKPVTLSCSQTLNHNVMYWYQQKSSQAPKLLFHYYDKDFNNEADTPDNFQSRRPNTSFCFLDIRSPGLGDTAMYLCATSRQLWEVGRTEAFFGQGTRLTVV.

This clonotype was counted a few times. CDR3 in amino acids: CSARVSAGTEKLFF. The CDR3 DNA sequence: TGCAGTGCTAGAGTATCCGCGGGAACTGAAAAACTGTTTTTT. This chain links TRBV20-1 with TRBJ1-4, with D uncertain. V was trimmed by 1 base and J by 7 bases, leaving 13 bases between them. Per the germline V gene, CDR1 is DFQATT and CDR2 is SNEGSKA (reference sequence). The CDR3 runs to 14 residues.

This clonotype was counted between two and nine times. The chain recombines TRBV4-1 with TRBJ2-3, with 11 bases that match TRBD2. This CDR3 comprises 16 residues. Trimming cost V 5 bases and J 2 bases; bases outside gene matches: 6. Germline V lookup: CDR1 MGHRA, CDR2 YSYEKL. The CDR3 reads CASSYRLAGNTDTQYF. In DNA form, the CDR3 reads TGCGCCAGCAGCTACCGACTAGCGGGGAACACAGATACGCAGTATTTT.

The chain links TRBV11-2 to TRBJ1-1; 8 bases fit TRBD1. The germline V gene encodes CDR1 SGHAT and CDR2 FQNNGV. The CDR3 is 15 amino acids. V lost 3 bases, J lost 10 bases, and 13 bases stayed unmatched. The CDR3 DNA sequence: TGTGCCAGCAGCTTCGGTACCGGGACAGGATTGCGAGCTTTCTTT. Amino acid sequence: CASSFGTGTGLRAFF.

This sequence joins TRBV9 and TRBJ2-2, with D possibly called TRBD1 or TRBD2 (5 bases each). In germline, CDR1 is SGDLS, CDR2 YYNGEE. Trimming shortened V by 6 bases and J by 5 bases, and 17 bases separated the two germline ends. This CDR3 has 15 residues. CDR3 loop: CASNQGALVTGELFF. In DNA, the CDR3 is TGTGCCAGCAATCAGGGAGCGCTTGTTACCGGGGAGCTGTTTTTT.

The chain uses TRBV7-9 and TRBJ1-4, with 7 bases that match TRBD1. The junction had 5 bases not matched to a gene; V was cut back by 5 bases and J by 8 bases. CDR1 and CDR2 (germline): SEHNR, FQNEAQ (reference sequence). The CDR3 is made up of 13 amino acids. Here the CDR3 reads CASSRQGGEKLFF. The CDR3 DNA follows: TGTGCCAGCAGCCGACAGGGAGGCGAAAAACTGTTTTTT. The whole variable domain, filled in from reference TRBV7-9 and TRBJ1-4, reads DTGVSQNPRHKITKRGQNVTFRCDPISEHNRLYWYRQTLGQGPEFLTYFQNEAQLEKSRLLSDRFSAERPKGSFSTLEIQRTEQGDSAMYLCASSRQGGEKLFFGSGTQLSVL.

This clonotype was detected ten times or more. The chain is built from TRBV6-2 or TRBV6-3 and TRBJ2-4, with 10 bases aligning to TRBD1. The CDR3 has 15 residues. V gave up 4 bases and J gave up 14 bases; unmatched junction bases: 14. Germline lookup yields CDR1 MNHEY and CDR2 SVGEGT. The CDR3 protein is CASSSTFDRGLIEYF. The CDR3 DNA follows: TGTGCCAGCAGTTCGACCTTTGACAGGGGGCTGATAGAGTACTTC.

In this sample, this clonotype turned up a few times. The gene calls are TRBV4-1 and TRBJ1-3; 8 nucleotides match TRBD1. The germline gives CDR1 MGHRA, CDR2 YSYEKL. J was trimmed by 6 bases and V by 2 bases; bases with no gene match: 15. The length of the CDR3 is 18 residues. In nucleotides, the CDR3 is TGCGCCAGCAGCCAAAGTTTTCAGGGGGCTAGAGTGGAAAACACCATATATTTT. Translation gives CASSQSFQGARVENTIYF.

The gene calls are TRBV6-1 and TRBJ1-2; no definite D call. CDR1 is MNHNS and CDR2 is SASEGT in the germline V gene. Trimming left V 8 bases short and J 4 bases short, with 14 bases between. This CDR3 has 13 residues. CDR3 sequence reads: CASAYDRGYGYTF. CDR3 DNA sequence: TGTGCCAGCGCCTACGATAGAGGCTATGGCTACACCTTC.

This clonotype has a count of ten or more. The rearrangement links TRBV5-4 to TRBJ2-2; D remains unclear. This CDR3 contains 13 residues. V dropped 4 bases and J dropped 0 bases, with 4 bases sitting between them. Per the germline V gene, CDR1 is SGHNT and CDR2 is YYREEE (reference sequence). CDR3 sequence: CASSPSNTGELFF. CDR3 bases: TGTGCCAGCAGCCCATCGAACACCGGGGAGCTGTTTTTT.

This clonotype was detected only a few times. The chain employs TRBV9 and TRBJ2-1; 7 bases line up with TRBD2. The ends lost 7 bases at V and 1 base at J; junction bases unmatched: 8. CDR1 and CDR2 (germline): SGDLS, YYNGEE. There are 15 residues in the CDR3. Here the CDR3 reads CASGPSGISYNEQFF. In DNA form, the CDR3 reads TGTGCCAGCGGACCTAGCGGCATTTCCTACAATGAGCAGTTCTTC.

Ten or more counts support this clonotype. The rearrangement joins TRBV4-3 to TRBJ1-2; D gene unclear. CDR1 and CDR2 (germline): LGHNA, YSLEER. Trimming shortened V by 0 bases and J by 1 base, and 9 bases separated the two germline ends. This CDR3 has 15 amino acids. The CDR3 nucleotides are TGCGCCAGCAGCCAAGAAGCAGGAAGTAACTATGGCTACACCTTC. This gives the protein CASSQEAGSNYGYTF.

This clonotype was recorded a few times. The chain combines TRBV7-2 with TRBJ2-7; 14 bases line up with TRBD2. This CDR3 comprises 17 residues. CDR1 and CDR2 from the germline V gene are SGHTA and FQGNSA. The V and J ends lost 3 bases and 0 bases, in that order; junction bases with no gene match: 4. The CDR3 reads CASSLGLAGASSYEQYF. CDR3 DNA: TGTGCCAGCAGCTTGGGACTAGCGGGGGCTAGCTCCTACGAGCAGTACTTC.